This record looks at one T cell receptor beta chain sequence and its context. The antigen remains undetermined. This record comes from a study of human T cells and chemical hapten exposure. Study-level results: Each of the donors had alopecia, so their immune responses may not resemble those of healthy people.

As to time point: patch test 2, 6 weeks after DPC sensitization. Indicated treatment: therapeutic diphenylcyclopropenone sensitization with weekly scalp DPC. Losses at the gene ends were 7 bases for V and 5 bases for J; bases not matched to a gene: 9. The CDR3 spans 14 residues. Germline V gives CDR1 SGHTA, CDR2 FQGNSA. TCRdb re-derived calls from the RACE reads in MiXCR, one entry per CDR3 protein. The table lists a few hundred thousand distinct CDR3 sequences, about 6% of them singletons. The material was whole blood, obtained in connection with sensitization to the hapten diphenylcyclopropenone (DPC). The chain is built from TRBV7-2 and TRBJ2-5, with 8 bases identical to TRBD2. This TCR came from a woman aged 18 to 35 with alopecia areata. Some clones in this sample may be carry-over from other donors' samples. The CDR3 here is CASITSGRGETQYF. Written as DNA, the CDR3 is TGTGCCAGCATCACTAGCGGCCGGGGGGAGACCCAGTACTTC.